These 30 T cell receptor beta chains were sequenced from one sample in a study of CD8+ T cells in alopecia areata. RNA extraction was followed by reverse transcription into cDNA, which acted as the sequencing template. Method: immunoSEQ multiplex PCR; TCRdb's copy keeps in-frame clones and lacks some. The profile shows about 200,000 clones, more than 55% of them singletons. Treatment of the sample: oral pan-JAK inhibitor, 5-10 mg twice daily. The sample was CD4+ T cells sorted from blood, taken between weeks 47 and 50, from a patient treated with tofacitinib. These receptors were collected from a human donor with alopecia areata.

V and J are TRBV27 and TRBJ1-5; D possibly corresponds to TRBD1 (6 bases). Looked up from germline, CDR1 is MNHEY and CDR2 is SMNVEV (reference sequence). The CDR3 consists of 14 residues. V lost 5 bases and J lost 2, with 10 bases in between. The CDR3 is CASSIRTGNQPQHF. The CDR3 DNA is TGTGCCAGCAGTATTCGGACAGGCAATCAGCCCCAGCATTTT.

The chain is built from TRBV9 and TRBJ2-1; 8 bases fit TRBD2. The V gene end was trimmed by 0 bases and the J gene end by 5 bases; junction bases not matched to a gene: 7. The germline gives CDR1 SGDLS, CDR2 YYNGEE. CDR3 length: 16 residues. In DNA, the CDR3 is TGTGCCAGCAGCGTAGCTCTCACTAGCGGAGACAATGAGCAGTTCTTC. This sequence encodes CASSVALTSGDNEQFF. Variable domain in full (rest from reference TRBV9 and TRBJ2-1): DSGVTQTPKHLITATGQRVTLRCSPRSGDLSVYWYQQSLDQGLQFLIQYYNGEERAKGNILERFSAQQFPDLHSELNLSSLELGDSALYFCASSVALTSGDNEQFFGPGTRLTVL.

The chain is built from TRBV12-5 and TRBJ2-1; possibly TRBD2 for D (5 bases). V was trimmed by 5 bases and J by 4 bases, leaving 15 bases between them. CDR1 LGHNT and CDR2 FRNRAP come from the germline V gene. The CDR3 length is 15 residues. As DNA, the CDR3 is TGTGCTAGTGGTCCCCCGGAGGTCCTTTACAATGAGCAGTTCTTC. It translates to CASGPPEVLYNEQFF.

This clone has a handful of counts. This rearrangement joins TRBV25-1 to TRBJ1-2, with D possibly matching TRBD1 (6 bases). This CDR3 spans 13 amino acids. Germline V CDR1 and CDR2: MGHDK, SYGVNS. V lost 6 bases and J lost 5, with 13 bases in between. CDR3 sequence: CASSPGVGYGYTF. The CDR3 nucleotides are TGTGCCAGCAGCCCAGGGGTAGGGTATGGCTACACCTTC.

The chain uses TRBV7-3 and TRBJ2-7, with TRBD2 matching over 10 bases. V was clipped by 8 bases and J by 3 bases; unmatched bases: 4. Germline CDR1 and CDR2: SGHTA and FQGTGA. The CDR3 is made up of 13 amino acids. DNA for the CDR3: TGTGCCAGCGGGGTAGCGGGGGGCTACGAGCAGTACTTC. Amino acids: CASGVAGGYEQYF.

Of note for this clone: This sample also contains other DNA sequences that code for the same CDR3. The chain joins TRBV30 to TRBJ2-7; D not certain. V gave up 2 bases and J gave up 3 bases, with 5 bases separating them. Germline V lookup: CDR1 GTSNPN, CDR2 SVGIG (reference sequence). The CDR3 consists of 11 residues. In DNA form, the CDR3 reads TGTGCCTGGAGTCGCAGCTACGAGCAGTACTTC. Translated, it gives CAWSRSYEQYF.

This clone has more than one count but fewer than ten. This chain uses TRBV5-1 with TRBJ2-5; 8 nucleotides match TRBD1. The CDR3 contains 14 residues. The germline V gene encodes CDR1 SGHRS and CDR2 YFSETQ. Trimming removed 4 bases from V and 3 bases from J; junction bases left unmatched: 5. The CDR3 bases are TGCGCCAGCAGCCCGGGACAGGAAGAAGAGACCCAGTACTTC. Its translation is CASSPGQEEETQYF.

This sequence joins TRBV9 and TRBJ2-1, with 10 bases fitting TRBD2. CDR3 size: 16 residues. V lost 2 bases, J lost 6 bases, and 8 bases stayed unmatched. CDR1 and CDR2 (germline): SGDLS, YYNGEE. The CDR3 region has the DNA TGTGCCAGCAGCGTGCTAAGCGGGGGGGCAAGCAATGAGCAGTTCTTC. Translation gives CASSVLSGGASNEQFF.

CDR3 sequence reads: CASSPHGTLRDSPLHF. The CDR3 DNA reads as TGTGCCAGCAGCCCTCATGGGACCTTACGGGACTCACCCCTCCACTTT. The chain uses TRBV9 and TRBJ1-6; D perhaps matches TRBD1 (5 bases). CDR1 is SGDLS, CDR2 YYNGEE, per germline. The CDR3 is 16 amino acids. V lost 4 bases, J lost 10 bases, and 21 bases lay in between.

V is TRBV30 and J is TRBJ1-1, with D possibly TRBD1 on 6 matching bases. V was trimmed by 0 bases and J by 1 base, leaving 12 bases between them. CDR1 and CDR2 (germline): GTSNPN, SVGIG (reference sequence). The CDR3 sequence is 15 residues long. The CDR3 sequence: CAWSVLGTTNTEAFF. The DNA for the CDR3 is TGTGCCTGGAGTGTACTGGGGACAACGAACACTGAAGCTTTCTTT.

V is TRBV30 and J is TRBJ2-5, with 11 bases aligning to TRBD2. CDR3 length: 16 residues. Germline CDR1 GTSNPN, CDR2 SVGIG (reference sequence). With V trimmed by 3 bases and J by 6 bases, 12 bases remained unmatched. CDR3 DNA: TGTGCCTGGAGCCCGACGCTCTTAGCGGGGGGGAAGACCCAGTACTTC. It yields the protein CAWSPTLLAGGKTQYF.

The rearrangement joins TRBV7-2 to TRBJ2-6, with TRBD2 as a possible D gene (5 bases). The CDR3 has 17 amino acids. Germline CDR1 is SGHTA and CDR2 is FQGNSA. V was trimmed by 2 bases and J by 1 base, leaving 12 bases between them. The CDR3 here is CASSLTVTTSGANVLTF. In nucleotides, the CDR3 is TGTGCCAGCAGCTTAACAGTGACTACATCTGGGGCCAACGTCCTGACTTTC.

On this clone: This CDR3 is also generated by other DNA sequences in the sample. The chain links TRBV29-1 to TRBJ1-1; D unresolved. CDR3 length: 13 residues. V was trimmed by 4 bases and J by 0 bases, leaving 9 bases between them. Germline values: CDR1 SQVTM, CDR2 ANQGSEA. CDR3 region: CSVVGRMNTEAFF. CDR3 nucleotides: TGCAGCGTTGTAGGGAGGATGAACACTGAAGCTTTCTTT.

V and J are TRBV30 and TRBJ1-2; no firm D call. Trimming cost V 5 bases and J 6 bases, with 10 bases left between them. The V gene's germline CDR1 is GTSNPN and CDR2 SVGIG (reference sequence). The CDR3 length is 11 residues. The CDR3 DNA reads TGTGCCTGGGCTACCTCTGATGGCTACACCTTC. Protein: CAWATSDGYTF.

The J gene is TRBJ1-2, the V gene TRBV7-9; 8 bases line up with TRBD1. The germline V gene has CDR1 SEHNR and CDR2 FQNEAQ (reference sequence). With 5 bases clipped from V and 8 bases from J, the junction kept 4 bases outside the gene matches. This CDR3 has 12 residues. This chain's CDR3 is CASSPGGDGYTF. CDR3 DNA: TGTGCCAGCAGCCCAGGGGGCGACGGCTACACCTTC.

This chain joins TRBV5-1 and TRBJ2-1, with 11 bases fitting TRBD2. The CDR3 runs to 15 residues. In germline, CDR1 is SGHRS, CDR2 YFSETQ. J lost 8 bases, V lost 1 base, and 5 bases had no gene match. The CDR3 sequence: CASSLFSGGADEQFF. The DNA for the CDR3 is TGCGCCAGCAGCTTGTTTAGCGGGGGGGCGGATGAGCAGTTCTTC.

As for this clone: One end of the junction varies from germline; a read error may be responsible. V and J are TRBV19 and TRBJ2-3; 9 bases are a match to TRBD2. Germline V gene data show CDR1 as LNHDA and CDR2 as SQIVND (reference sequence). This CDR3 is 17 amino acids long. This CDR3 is CASGIRGLAGLTDTQYF. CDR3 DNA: TGTGCCAGTGGTATTCGGGGACTAGCAGGGCTCACAGATACGCAGTATTTT.

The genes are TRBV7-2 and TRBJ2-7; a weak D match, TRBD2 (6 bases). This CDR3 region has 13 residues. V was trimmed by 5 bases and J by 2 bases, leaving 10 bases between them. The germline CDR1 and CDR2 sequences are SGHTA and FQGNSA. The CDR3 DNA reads TGTGCCAGCAGCGCTCGACTAGCCTACGAGCAGTACTTC. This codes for CASSARLAYEQYF.

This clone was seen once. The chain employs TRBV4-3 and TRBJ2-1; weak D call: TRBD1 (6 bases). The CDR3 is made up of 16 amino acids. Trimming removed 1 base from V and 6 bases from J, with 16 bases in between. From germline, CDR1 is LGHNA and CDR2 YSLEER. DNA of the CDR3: TGCGCCAGCAGCCAAGGGGACAACCCCGTTGCCAATGAGCAGTTCTTC. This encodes CASSQGDNPVANEQFF.

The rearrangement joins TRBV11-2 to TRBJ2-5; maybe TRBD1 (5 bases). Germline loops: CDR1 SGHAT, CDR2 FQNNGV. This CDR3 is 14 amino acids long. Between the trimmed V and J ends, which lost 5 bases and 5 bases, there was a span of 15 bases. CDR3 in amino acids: CASSPRGLIETQYF. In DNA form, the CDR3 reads TGTGCCAGCAGCCCTAGGGGTCTAATCGAGACCCAGTACTTC.

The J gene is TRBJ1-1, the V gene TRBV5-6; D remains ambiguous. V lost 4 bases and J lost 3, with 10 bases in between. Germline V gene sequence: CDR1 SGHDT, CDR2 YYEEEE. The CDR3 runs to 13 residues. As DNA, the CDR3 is TGTGCCAGCAGCGAGGACCGGGACACTGAAGCTTTCTTT. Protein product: CASSEDRDTEAFF.

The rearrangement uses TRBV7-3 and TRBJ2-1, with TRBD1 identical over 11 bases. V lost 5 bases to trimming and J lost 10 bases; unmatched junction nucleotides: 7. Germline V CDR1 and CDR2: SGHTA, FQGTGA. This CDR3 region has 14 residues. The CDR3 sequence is CASSLGQGGSEQFF. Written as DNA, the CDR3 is TGTGCCAGCAGCCTGGGACAGGGGGGAAGCGAGCAGTTCTTC. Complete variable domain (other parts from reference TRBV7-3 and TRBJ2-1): GAGVSQTPSNKVTEKGKYVELRCDPISGHTALYWYRQSLGQGPEFLIYFQGTGAADDSGLPNDRFFAVRPEGSVSTLKIQRTERGDSAVYLCASSLGQGGSEQFFGPGTRLTVL.

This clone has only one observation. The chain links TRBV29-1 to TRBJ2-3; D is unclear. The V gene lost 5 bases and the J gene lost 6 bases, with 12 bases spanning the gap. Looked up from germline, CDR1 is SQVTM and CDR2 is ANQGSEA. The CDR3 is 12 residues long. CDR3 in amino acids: CSVSVRGDTQYF. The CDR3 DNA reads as TGCAGCGTTAGTGTCAGAGGCGATACGCAGTATTTT.

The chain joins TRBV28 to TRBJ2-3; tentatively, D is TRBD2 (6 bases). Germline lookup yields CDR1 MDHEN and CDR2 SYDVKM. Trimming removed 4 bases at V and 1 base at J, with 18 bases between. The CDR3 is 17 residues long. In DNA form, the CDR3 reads TGTGCCAGCAGTTCCTCCTCGGGACTCGCTGGCACAGATACGCAGTATTTT. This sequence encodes CASSSSSGLAGTDTQYF.

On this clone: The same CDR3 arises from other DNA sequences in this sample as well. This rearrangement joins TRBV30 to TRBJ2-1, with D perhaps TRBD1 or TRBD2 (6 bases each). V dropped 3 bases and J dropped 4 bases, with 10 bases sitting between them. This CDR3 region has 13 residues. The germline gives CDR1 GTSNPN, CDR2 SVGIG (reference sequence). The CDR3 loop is CAWSGGPYNEQFF. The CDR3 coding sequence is TGTGCCTGGAGCGGGGGCCCTTACAATGAGCAGTTCTTC. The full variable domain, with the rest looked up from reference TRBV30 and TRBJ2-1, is SQTIHQWPATLVQPVGSPLSLECTVEGTSNPNLYWYRQAAGRGLQLLFYSVGIGQISSEVPQNLSASRPQDRQFILSSKKLLLSDSGFYLCAWSGGPYNEQFFGPGTRLTVL.

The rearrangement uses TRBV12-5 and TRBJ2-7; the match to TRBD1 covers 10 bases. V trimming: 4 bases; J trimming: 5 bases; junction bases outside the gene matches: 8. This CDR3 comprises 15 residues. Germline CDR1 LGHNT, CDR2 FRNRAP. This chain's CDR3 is CASGSRQGAFDEQYF. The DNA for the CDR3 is TGTGCTAGTGGTTCCCGACAGGGGGCTTTCGACGAGCAGTACTTC.

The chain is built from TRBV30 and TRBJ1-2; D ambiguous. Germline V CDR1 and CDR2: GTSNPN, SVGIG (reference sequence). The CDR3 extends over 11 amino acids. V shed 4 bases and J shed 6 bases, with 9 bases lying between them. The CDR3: CAWNFQHGYTF. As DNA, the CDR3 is TGTGCCTGGAACTTCCAACATGGCTACACCTTC.

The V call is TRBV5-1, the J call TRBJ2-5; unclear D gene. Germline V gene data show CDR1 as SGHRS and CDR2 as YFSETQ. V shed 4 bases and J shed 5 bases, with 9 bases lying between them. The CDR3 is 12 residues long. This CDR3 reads CASSLYEETQYF. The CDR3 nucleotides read TGCGCCAGCAGCCTATATGAGGAGACCCAGTACTTC.

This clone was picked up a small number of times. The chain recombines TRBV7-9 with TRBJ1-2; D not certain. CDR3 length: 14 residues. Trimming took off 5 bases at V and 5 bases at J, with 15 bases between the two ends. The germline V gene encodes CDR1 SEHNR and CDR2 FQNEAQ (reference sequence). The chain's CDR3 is CASSPSGSVYGYTF. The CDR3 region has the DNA TGTGCCAGCAGCCCGTCAGGTTCCGTATATGGCTACACCTTC.

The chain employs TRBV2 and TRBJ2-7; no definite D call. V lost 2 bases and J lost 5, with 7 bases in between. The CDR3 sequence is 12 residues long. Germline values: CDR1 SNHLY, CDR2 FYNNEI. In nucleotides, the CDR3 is TGTGCCAGCAGTGAACAGCACGACGAGCAGTACTTC. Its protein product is CASSEQHDEQYF.